The clone carrying this T cell receptor (beta chain) was seen ten or more times. Its specificity is not known. V lost 5 bases, J lost 3 bases, and 10 bases lay in between. The CDR3 runs to 13 residues. Germline CDR1 is MDHEN and CDR2 is SYDVKM. This entry comes from a study of T cell repertoires in cytomegalovirus infection. Study outcomes and limitations: Within the response measured ex vivo, HLA-C-restricted CMV-specific TCR beta clonotypes were dominant.

Each CDR3 protein gets one entry after TCRdb re-called the reads with MiXCR. The sample includes nearly 550,000 distinct CDR3 sequences, 16% of them seen just once. Sequencing was performed on CD8+ T cells from PBMCs. V is TRBV28 and J is TRBJ2-5; no clear D gene. This TCR was sampled from a human donor in good health (CMV status not recorded). Some clones in this sample may be carry-over from other donors' samples. CDR3 sequence: CASSPPLEETQYF. CDR3 DNA sequence: TGTGCCAGCAGTCCCCCTCTCGAAGAGACCCAGTACTTC. Combining the CDR3 with reference TRBV28 and TRBJ2-5 gives the whole variable domain DVKVTQSSRYLVKRTGEKVFLECVQDMDHENMFWYRQDPGLGLRLIYFSYDVKMKEKGDIPEGYSVSREKKERFSLILESASTNQTSMYLCASSPPLEETQYFGPGTRLLVL.